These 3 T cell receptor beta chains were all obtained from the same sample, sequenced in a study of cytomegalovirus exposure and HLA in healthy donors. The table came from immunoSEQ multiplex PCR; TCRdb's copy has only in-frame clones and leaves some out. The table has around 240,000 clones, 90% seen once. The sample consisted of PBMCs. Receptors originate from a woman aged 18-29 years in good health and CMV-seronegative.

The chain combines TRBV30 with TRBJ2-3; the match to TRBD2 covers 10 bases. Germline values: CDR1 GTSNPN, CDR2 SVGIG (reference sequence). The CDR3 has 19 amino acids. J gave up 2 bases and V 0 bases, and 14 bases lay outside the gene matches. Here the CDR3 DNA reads TGTGCCTGGAGTGTGGTAGCGGGGGGCCTAAGGTTGTCCACAGATACGCAGTATTTT. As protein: CAWSVVAGGLRLSTDTQYF.

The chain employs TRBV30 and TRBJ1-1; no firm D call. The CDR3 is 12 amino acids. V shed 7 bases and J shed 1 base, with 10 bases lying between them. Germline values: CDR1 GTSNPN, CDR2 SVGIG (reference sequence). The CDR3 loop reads CASRLWNTEAFF. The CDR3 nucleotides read TGTGCCTCCCGACTGTGGAACACTGAAGCTTTCTTT.

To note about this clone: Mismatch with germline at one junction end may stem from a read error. The CDR3 DNA is TGTGCTAGCAGTCCCCCTAATGCCTACGAGCAGTACTTC. It yields the protein CASSPPNAYEQYF. The rearrangement links TRBV7-7 to TRBJ2-7; D remains unclear. Germline CDR1 is SSHAT and CDR2 is FNYEAQ (reference sequence). The CDR3 has 13 residues.